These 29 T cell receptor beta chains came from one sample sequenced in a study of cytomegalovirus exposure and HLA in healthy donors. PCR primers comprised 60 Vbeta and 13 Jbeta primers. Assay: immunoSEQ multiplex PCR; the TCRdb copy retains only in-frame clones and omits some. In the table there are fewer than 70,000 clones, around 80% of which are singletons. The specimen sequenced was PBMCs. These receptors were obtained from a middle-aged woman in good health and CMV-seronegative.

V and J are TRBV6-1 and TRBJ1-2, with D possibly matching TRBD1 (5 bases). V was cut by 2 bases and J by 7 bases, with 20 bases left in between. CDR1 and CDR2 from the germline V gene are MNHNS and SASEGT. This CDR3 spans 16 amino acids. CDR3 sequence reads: CASSETSTTQQGGYTF. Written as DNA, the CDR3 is TGTGCCAGCAGTGAAACCTCGACGACCCAGCAGGGTGGCTACACCTTC.

The CDR3 is CASSRTGSQAFF. The CDR3 coding sequence is TGTGCCAGCAGCCGGACAGGGTCGCAGGCTTTCTTT. The chain links TRBV27 to TRBJ1-1; the match to TRBD1 covers 8 bases. V lost 6 bases and J lost 11; bases outside the gene matches: 8. This CDR3 spans 12 amino acids. Germline lookup yields CDR1 MNHEY and CDR2 SMNVEV (reference sequence).

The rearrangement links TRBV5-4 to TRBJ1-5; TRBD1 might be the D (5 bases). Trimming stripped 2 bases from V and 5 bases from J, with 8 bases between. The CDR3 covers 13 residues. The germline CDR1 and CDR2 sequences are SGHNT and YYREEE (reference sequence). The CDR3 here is CASSFDSHQPQHF. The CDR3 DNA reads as TGTGCCAGCAGCTTCGACAGTCATCAGCCCCAGCATTTT. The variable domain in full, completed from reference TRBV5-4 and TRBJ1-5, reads ETGVTQSPTHLIKTRGQQVTLRCSSQSGHNTVSWYQQALGQGPQFIFQYYREEENGRGNFPPRFSGLQFPNYSSELNVNALELDDSALYLCASSFDSHQPQHFGDGTRLSIL.

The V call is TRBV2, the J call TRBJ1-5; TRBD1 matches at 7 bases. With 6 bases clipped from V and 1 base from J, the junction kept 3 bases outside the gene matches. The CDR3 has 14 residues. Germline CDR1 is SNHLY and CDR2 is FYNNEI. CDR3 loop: CASRDRVSNQPQHF. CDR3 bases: TGTGCCAGCAGAGACAGGGTGAGCAATCAGCCCCAGCATTTT.

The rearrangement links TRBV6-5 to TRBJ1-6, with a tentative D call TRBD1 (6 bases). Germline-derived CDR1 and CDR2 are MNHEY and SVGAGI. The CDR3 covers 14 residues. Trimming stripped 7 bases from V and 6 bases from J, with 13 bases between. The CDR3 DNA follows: TGTGCCAGCAACCACAGGGTCGTTAATTCACCCCTCCACTTT. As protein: CASNHRVVNSPLHF.

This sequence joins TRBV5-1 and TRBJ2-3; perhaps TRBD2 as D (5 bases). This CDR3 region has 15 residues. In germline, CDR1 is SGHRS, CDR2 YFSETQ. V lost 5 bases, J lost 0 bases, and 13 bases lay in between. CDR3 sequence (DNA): TGCGCCAGCAGGGGAGCGACCCTGAGCACAGATACGCAGTATTTT. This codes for CASRGATLSTDTQYF.

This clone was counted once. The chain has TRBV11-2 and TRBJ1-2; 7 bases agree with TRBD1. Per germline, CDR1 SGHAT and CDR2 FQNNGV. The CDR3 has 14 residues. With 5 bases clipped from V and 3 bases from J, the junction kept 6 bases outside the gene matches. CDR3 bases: TGTGCCAGCAGCCGTTGGGACAGCCACTATGGCTACACCTTC. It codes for CASSRWDSHYGYTF.

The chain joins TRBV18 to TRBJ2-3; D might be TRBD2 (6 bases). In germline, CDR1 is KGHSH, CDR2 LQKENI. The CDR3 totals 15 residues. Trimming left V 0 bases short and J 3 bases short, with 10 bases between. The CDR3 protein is CASSPPGLETDTQYF. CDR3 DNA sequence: TGTGCCAGCTCACCACCGGGACTGGAGACAGATACGCAGTATTTT. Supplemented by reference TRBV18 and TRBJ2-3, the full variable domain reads NAGVMQNPRHLVRRRGQEARLRCSPMKGHSHVYWYRQLPEEGLKFMVYLQKENIIDESGMPKERFSAEFPKEGPSILRIQQVVRGDSAAYFCASSPPGLETDTQYFGPGTRLTVL.

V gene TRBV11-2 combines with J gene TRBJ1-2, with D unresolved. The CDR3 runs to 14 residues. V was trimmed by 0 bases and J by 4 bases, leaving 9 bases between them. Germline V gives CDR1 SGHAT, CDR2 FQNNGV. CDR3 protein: CASSLDRLVYGYTF. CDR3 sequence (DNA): TGTGCCAGCAGCTTAGATCGACTGGTCTATGGCTACACCTTC.

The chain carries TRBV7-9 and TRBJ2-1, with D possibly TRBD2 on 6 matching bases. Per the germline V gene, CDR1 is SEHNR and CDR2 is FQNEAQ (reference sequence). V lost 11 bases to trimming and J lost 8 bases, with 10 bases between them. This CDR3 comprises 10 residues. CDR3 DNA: TGTGCCGCGCGGAGGGATGAGCAGTTCTTC. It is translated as CAARRDEQFF.

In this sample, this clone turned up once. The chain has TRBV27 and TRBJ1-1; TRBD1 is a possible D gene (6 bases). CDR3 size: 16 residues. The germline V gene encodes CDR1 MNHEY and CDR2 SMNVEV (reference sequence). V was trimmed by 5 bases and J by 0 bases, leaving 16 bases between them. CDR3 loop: CASSPYRERMNTEAFF. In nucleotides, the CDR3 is TGTGCCAGCAGTCCCTACAGGGAGAGGATGAACACTGAAGCTTTCTTT.

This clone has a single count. As DNA, the CDR3 is TGTGCCAGCAGCGCCCGGACAGGGTCTGAAGCTTTCTTT. Translated: CASSARTGSEAFF. The chain recombines TRBV9 with TRBJ1-1; TRBD1 agrees at 8 bases. The V gene end was trimmed by 3 bases and the J gene end by 6 bases; junction bases not matched to a gene: 4. This CDR3 region has 13 residues. CDR1 is SGDLS and CDR2 is YYNGEE in the germline V gene.

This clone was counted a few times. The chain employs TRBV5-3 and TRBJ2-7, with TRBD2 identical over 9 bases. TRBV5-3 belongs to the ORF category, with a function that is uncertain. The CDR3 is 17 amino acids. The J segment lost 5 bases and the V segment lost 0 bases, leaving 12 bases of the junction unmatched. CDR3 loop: CARSLAGGRASSHEQYF. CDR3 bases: TGTGCCAGAAGCTTGGCCGGCGGGAGGGCCTCTTCTCACGAGCAGTACTTC.

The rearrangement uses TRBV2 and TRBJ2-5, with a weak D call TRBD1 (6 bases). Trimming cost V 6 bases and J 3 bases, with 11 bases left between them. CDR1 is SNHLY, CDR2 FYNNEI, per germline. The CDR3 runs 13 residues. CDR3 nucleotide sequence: TGTGCCAGCAGGCAAACAGGGAAAGAGACCCAGTACTTC. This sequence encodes CASRQTGKETQYF.

The CDR3 loop is CASSLGPSESSYEQYF. CDR3 nucleotides: TGTGCCAGCAGTTTAGGCCCTAGCGAGAGCTCCTACGAGCAGTACTTC. This sequence joins TRBV27 and TRBJ2-7, with a weak D call TRBD2 (6 bases). CDR1 is MNHEY, CDR2 SMNVEV, per germline (reference sequence). V was trimmed by 2 bases and J by 0 bases, leaving 14 bases between them. CDR3 length equals 16 residues.

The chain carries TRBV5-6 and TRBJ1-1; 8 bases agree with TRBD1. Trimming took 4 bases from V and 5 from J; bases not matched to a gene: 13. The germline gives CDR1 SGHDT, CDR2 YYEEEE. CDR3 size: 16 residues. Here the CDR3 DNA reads TGTGCCAGCAGCCGCCAGGGGGCAGGGTTTGGGACTGAAGCTTTCTTT. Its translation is CASSRQGAGFGTEAFF.

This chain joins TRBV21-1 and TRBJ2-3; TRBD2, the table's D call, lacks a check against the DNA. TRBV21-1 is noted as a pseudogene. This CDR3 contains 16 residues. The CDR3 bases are TGTGCCAGCAGCAAAAGCGGTGGAGGGCCCACAGATACGCAGTATTTT. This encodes CASSKSGGGPTDTQYF.

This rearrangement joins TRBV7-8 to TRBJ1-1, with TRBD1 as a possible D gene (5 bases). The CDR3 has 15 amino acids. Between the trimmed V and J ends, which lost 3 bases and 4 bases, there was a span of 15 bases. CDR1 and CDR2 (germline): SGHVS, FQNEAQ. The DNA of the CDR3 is TGTGCCAGCAGCTTCGGGGGTCTAAGGGGCACTGAAGCTTTCTTT. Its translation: CASSFGGLRGTEAFF.

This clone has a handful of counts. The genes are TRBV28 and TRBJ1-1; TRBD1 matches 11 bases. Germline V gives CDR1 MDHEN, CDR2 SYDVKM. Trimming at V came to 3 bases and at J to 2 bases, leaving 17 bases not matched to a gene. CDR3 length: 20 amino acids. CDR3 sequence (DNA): TGTGCCAGCAGTTTGGGACAGGGGGTGGCGGGGTCTAAGTTTAACACTGAAGCTTTCTTT. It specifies CASSLGQGVAGSKFNTEAFF.

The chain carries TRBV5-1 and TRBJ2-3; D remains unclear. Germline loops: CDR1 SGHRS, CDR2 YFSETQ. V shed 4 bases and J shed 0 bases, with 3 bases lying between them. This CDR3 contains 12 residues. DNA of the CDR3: TGCGCCAGCAGCCTAAGCACAGATACGCAGTATTTT. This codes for CASSLSTDTQYF. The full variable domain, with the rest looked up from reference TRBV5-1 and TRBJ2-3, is KAGVTQTPRYLIKTRGQQVTLSCSPISGHRSVSWYQQTPGQGLQFLFEYFSETQRNKGNFPGRFSGRQFSNSRSEMNVSTLELGDSALYLCASSLSTDTQYFGPGTRLTVL.

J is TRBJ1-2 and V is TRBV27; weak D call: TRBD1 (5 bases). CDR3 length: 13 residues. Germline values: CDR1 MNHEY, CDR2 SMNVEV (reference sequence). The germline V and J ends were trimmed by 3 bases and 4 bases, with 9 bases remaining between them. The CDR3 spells CASSFPGSYGYTF. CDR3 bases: TGTGCCAGCAGTTTTCCAGGGTCCTATGGCTACACCTTC.

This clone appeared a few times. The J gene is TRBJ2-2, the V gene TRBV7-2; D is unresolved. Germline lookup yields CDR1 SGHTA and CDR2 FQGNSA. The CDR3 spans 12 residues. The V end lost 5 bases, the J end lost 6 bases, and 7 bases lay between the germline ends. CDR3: CASSLGPGELFF. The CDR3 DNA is TGTGCCAGCAGCCTAGGGCCCGGGGAGCTGTTTTTT.

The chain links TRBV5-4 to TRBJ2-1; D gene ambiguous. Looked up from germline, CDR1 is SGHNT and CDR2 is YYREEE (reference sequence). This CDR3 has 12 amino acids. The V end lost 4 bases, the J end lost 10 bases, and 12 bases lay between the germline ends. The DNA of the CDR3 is TGTGCCAGCAGCGTGTCCGGGTGGGAGCAGTTCTTC. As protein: CASSVSGWEQFF.

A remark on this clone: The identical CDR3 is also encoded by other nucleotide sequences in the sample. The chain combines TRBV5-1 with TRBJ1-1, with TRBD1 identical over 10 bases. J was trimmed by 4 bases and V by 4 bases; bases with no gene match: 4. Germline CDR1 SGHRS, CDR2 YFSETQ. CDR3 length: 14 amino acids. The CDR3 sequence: CASSTGTGVTEAFF. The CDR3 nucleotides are TGCGCCAGCAGCACCGGGACAGGGGTCACTGAAGCTTTCTTT.

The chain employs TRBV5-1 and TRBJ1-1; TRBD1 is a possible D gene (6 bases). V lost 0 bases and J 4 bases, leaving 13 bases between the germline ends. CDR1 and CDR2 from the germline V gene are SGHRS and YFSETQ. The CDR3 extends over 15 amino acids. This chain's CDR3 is CASSLVRRGSTEAFF. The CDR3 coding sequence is TGCGCCAGCAGCTTGGTTCGCAGGGGCAGCACTGAAGCTTTCTTT.

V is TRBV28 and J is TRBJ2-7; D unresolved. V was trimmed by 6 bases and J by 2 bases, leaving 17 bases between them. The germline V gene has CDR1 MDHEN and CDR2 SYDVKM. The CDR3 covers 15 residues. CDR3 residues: CASSRTPRSPYEQYF. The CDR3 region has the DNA TGTGCCAGCAGCCGAACCCCCCGGAGCCCCTACGAGCAGTACTTC.

CDR3 nucleotides: TGTGCCAGTACCACAGGGGTCACGGACAATCAGCCCCAGCATTTT. Protein sequence: CASTTGVTDNQPQHF. This chain uses TRBV19 with TRBJ1-5, with TRBD1 matching 7 bases. The V and J ends lost 7 bases and 3 bases, in that order; junction bases with no gene match: 9. The V gene's germline CDR1 is LNHDA and CDR2 SQIVND (reference sequence). The CDR3 sequence is 15 residues long.

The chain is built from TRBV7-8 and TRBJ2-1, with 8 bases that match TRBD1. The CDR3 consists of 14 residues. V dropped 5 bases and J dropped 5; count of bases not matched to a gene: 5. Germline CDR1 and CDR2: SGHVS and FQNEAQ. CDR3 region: CASSTRTGNNEQFF. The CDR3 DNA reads TGTGCCAGCAGCACCCGGACAGGGAACAATGAGCAGTTCTTC.

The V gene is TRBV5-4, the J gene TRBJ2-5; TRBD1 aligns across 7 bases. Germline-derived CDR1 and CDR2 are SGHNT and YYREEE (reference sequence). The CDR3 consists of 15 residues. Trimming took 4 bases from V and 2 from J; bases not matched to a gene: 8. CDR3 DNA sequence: TGTGCCAGCAGCCTGCCGGGACAGCCACAAGAGACCCAGTACTTC. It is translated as CASSLPGQPQETQYF. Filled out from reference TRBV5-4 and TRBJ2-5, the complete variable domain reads ETGVTQSPTHLIKTRGQQVTLRCSSQSGHNTVSWYQQALGQGPQFIFQYYREEENGRGNFPPRFSGLQFPNYSSELNVNALELDDSALYLCASSLPGQPQETQYFGPGTRLLVL.